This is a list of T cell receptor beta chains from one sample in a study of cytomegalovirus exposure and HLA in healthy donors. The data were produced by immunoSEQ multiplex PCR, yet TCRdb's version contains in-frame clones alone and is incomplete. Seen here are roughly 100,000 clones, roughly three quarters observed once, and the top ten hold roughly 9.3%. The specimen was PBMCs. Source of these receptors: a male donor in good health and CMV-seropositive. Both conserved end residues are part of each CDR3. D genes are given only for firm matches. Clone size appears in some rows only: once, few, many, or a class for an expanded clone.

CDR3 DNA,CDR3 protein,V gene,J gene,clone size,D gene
TGTGCCAGCGGTAGACTAGCGGGAGGGAAAGAGACCCAGTACTTC,CASGRLAGGKETQYF,TRBV2,TRBJ2-5,once,TRBD2
TGTGCCAGCAGCTTAAGCATAGCCAAAAACATTCAGTACTTC,CASSLSIAKNIQYF,TRBV7-8,TRBJ2-4,.,.
TGTGCCAGCAGGCAGTCCTCGGGGATCACCTACAATGAGCAGTTCTTC,CASRQSSGITYNEQFF,TRBV28,TRBJ2-1,once,.
TGTGCCAGCAGCTTAGGGACATCCTCTCAAGAGACCCAGTACTTC,CASSLGTSSQETQYF,TRBV7-2,TRBJ2-5,.,.
TGTGCCAGCAGCTTAGCGAGGGGCGGGGCAGAGACCCAGTACTTC,CASSLARGGAETQYF,TRBV7-7,TRBJ2-5,once,.
TGTGCCAGCAGTGAATGGTCAGGGGCCTACAATGAGCAGTTCTTC,CASSEWSGAYNEQFF,TRBV6-1,TRBJ2-1,.,.
TGTGCCAGCAGCGTAGTGGCTAGCGGAGGGGATGAGCAGTTCTTC,CASSVVASGGDEQFF,TRBV9,TRBJ2-1,.,TRBD2
TGTGCCAGTAGTCCCGGACTAGACACCGGGGAGCTGTTTTTT,CASSPGLDTGELFF,TRBV19,TRBJ2-2,.,TRBD2
TGTGCTAGTGGCGAGGGGGCAGCTGAAGCTTTCTTT,CASGEGAAEAFF,TRBV12-5,TRBJ1-1,.,TRBD1
TGCAGTGCTCCCCACTACAATGAGCAGTTCTTC,CSAPHYNEQFF,TRBV20-1,TRBJ2-1,.,.
TGTGCCAGCAGCTTGGGGCATTTAAATGAGCAGTTCTTC,CASSLGHLNEQFF,TRBV7-2,TRBJ2-1,.,.
TGTGCCAGCAGCCAGGGATTGGACAGCCAAGAGACCCAGTACTTC,CASSQGLDSQETQYF,TRBV5-5,TRBJ2-5,.,.
TGCAGCGCAACAGGGTGGAGTGCCACTGAAGCTTTCTTT,CSATGWSATEAFF,TRBV29-1,TRBJ1-1,.,.
TGTGCCTCACAAGACAGGGATTATAGCAATCAGCCCCAGCATTTT,CASQDRDYSNQPQHF,TRBV19,TRBJ1-5,.,TRBD1
TGTGCCAGCAGCTCATTGACTAGCAGCGCCGAGCAGTACTTC,CASSSLTSSAEQYF,TRBV2,TRBJ2-7,.,TRBD2
TGTGCCAGCAGTTTGATAGGGGGCGCAAGGAACACTGAAGCTTTCTTT,CASSLIGGARNTEAFF,TRBV28,TRBJ1-1,.,TRBD1
TGTGCCTACCTAAGACAGGGTTCCTACAATGAGCAGTTCTTC,CAYLRQGSYNEQFF,TRBV30,TRBJ2-1,.,TRBD1
TGTGCCAGCAGCCCTCCGGGACTAGCGTTCAATGAGCAGTTCTTC,CASSPPGLAFNEQFF,TRBV7-3,TRBJ2-1,.,TRBD2
TGCAGCGTTGAAGTTACATCGGGGGAAAAACTGTTTTTT,CSVEVTSGEKLFF,TRBV29-1,TRBJ1-4,once,.
TGCGCCAGCAGCCAGGGTGACAGACCCTTGGGTGAAAAACTGTTTTTT,CASSQGDRPLGEKLFF,TRBV4-3,TRBJ1-4,.,.